This TCR beta chain was recorded in a study of shared clonotypes between healthy human individuals. Worth noting for this clone: The antigen remains undetermined.

General study results and limits: Larger richness was generally estimated for naive than memory subsets. Generation probabilities were higher for clonotypes shared across all four sorted-subset donors than for unshared ones.

CDR1 MDHEN and CDR2 SYDVKM come from the germline V gene. The CDR3 consists of 16 residues. The V gene end was trimmed by 6 bases and the J gene end by 1 base; junction bases not matched to a gene: 10. Assay execution took place at the deep level. Produced via immunoSEQ multiplex PCR; TCRdb's table is partial and in-frame only. Of 2 million or so clones listed, 90% to 95% are singletons. Sequencing used naive CD4+ T cells sorted from blood. Subset reported: CD45RA+ positively selected. This chain links TRBV28 with TRBJ1-1, with 8 bases lining up with TRBD1. The TCR sequence derives from a man between 18 and 29 years old in good health. The DNA of the CDR3 is TGTGCCAGCAGCCAATCAAAAGGACAGGGGAACACTGAAGCTTTCTTT. Its protein product is CASSQSKGQGNTEAFF.